The TCR beta chain under discussion was sequenced for a study of identical twins. Study results and limitations: Sequences that were beta out-of-frame showed weaker excess twin sharing. Interpretation of the results relied on cross-sectional statistical analysis and not on following the same donors.

As to this clonotype: Antigen unknown.

Each donor was a healthy Caucasian. TCRdb redid the calling of the 5' RACE reads with MiXCR, one entry per CDR3 protein. The sample yields 570,000 or so distinct CDR3 sequences, around a tenth seen once. Germline values: CDR1 SEHNR, CDR2 FQNEAQ (reference sequence). Trimming cost V 4 bases and J 4 bases, with 19 bases left between them. The CDR3 consists of 16 residues. Another study also made use of these data, one on yellow fever vaccine responses in identical twins. That source notes: As reported, the vaccine T cell response of twins seemed partly convergent and partly personalized.

Input material: PBMCs. The genes are TRBV7-9 and TRBJ2-5; D is tentatively TRBD1 or TRBD2 (5 bases each). The sequence came from a woman aged 18-29 years in good health. CDR3 sequence reads: CASSSSWTVQGETQYF. Written as DNA, the CDR3 is TGTGCCAGCAGCTCCTCCTGGACTGTTCAGGGAGAGACCCAGTACTTC.